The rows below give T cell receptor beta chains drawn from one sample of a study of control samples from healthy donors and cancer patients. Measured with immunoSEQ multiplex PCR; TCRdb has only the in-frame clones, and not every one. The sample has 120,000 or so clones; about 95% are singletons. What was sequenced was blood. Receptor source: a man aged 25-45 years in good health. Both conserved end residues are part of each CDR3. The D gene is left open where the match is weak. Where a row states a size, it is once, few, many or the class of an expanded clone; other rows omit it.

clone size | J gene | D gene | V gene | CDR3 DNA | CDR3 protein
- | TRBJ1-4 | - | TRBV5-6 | TGTGCCAGCAGCTTGAAGGGTTTCAAGGGCCAGGGAGAAAAACTGTTTTTT | CASSLKGFKGQGEKLFF
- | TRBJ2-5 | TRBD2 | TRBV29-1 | TGCAGCGTTGCGGGCGGGGGGTCCAGCGAGACCCAGTACTTC | CSVAGGGSSETQYF
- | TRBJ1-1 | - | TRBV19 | TGTGCCAGTAGTATCGGTCAGGGCTCTGAAGCTTTCTTT | CASSIGQGSEAFF
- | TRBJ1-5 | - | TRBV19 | TGTGCCAGTAACCTGTGGGGGCCAAGACAGCCCCAGCATTTT | CASNLWGPRQPQHF
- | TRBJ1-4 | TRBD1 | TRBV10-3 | TGTGCCATCAGTGAAGGGGGCTGGGGTGAAAAACTGTTTTTT | CAISEGGWGEKLFF
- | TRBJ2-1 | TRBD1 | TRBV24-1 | TGTGCCACAAAGAGGGGGCCGGGCAATGAGCAGTTCTTC | CATKRGPGNEQFF
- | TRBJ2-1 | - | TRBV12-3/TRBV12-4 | TGTGCCAGCAGTCCACGGGACACCATCAGGTGGTTCTTC | CASSPRDTIRWFF
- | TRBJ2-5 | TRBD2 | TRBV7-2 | TGTGCCAGCAGCTTAGAACTATGGCGGGGGAGGGAGACCCAGTACTTC | CASSLELWRGRETQYF
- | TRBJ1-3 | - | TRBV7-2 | TGTGCCAGCAGCTTAGGGATCGGGGGCAGGGGAAACACCATATATTTT | CASSLGIGGRGNTIYF
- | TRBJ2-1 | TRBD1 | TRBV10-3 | TGTGCCATCAGTGTAGGACAGGGCGCCAGTGAGCAGTTCTTC | CAISVGQGASEQFF
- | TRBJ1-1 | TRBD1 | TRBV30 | TGTGCCTGGAGTCAGAGGGGGCCCACTGAAGCTTTCTTT | CAWSQRGPTEAFF
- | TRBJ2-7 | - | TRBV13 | TGTGCCAGCAGCTTGGGACGTAGGGACGAGCAGTACTTC | CASSLGRRDEQYF
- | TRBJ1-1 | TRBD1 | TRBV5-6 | TGTGCCAGCAGCTGGGGGACAGGGAGCACTGAAGCTTTCTTT | CASSWGTGSTEAFF
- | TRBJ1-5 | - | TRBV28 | TGTGCCAGCAGTTCTGAATCGGGCAGCAATCAGCCCCAGCATTTT | CASSSESGSNQPQHF
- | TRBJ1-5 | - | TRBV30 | TGTGCCTGGAGTGTCGGGGGGCCGCTTAGCAATCAGCCCCAGCATTTT | CAWSVGGPLSNQPQHF
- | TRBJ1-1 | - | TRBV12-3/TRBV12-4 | TGTGCCAGCAGTTTCGCAGAAGCTGAAGCTTTCTTT | CASSFAEAEAFF
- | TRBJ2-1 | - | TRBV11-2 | TGTGCCAGCAGCCAACAGTTGGGGGGGCCGTACAATGAGCAGTTCTTC | CASSQQLGGPYNEQFF
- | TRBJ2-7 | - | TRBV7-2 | TGTGCCAGCAGCTTAGGCGGGAACACCTACGAGCAGTACTTC | CASSLGGNTYEQYF
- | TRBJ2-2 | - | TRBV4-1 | TGCGCCAGCAGCCCGGGCTCTCCCATCGGGGAGCTGTTTTTT | CASSPGSPIGELFF
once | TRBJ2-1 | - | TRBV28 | TGTGCCAGCAGTTTAGTCGGGTGGGGGGTATACAATGAGCAGTTCTTC | CASSLVGWGVYNEQFF
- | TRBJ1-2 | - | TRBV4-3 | TGCGCCAGCAGCCAGGGCCGGGGGGTCTATGGCTACACCTTC | CASSQGRGVYGYTF
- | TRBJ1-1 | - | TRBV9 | TGTGCCAGCAGCGTAGAGAGGGGCCTCGCGAACACTGAAGCTTTCTTT | CASSVERGLANTEAFF
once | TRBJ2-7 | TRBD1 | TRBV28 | TGTGCCAGCAGTTCCCCGGGACAGGTAGTGGGAGAGCAGTACTTC | CASSSPGQVVGEQYF
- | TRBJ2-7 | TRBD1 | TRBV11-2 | TGTGCCAGCAGCCGTTTAGCCGGACAGGGTTTCCACGAGCAGTACTTC | CASSRLAGQGFHEQYF
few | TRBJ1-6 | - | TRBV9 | TGTGCCAGCAGCGGGGGAAGGGGGTCGGGATCACCCCTCCACTTT | CASSGGRGSGSPLHF
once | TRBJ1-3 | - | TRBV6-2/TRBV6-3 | TGTGCCAGCAGTGGGACCACTCCACCCTCTGGAAACACCATATATTTT | CASSGTTPPSGNTIYF
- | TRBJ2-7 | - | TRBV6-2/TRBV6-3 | TGTGCCAGCAGTTACTCTTGGCAGGGGTCCTACGAGCAGTACTTC | CASSYSWQGSYEQYF
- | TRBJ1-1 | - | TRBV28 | TGTGCCAGCAGTTTTAGGGGCATGAACACTGAAGCTTTCTTT | CASSFRGMNTEAFF
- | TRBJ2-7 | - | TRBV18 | TGTGCCAGCTCACAAGACTACGAGCAGTACTTC | CASSQDYEQYF
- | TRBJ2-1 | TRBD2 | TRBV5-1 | TGCGCCAGCAGCCCTCTAGCGGGGGGGCCGAATAATGAGCAGTTCTTC | CASSPLAGGPNNEQFF
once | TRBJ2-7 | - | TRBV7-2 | TGTGCCAGCAGCTTTCAGGGCTCCTACGAGCAGTACTTC | CASSFQGSYEQYF
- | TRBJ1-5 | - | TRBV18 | TGTGCCAGCTCAGAGACATACAATCAGCCCCAGCATTTT | CASSETYNQPQHF
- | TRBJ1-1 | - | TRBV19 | TGTGCCAGTAGTATAGATCCCAGACGGGACACTGAAGCTTTCTTT | CASSIDPRRDTEAFF
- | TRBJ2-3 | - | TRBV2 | TGTGCCAGCAGTGGGCCCAGAAGCACAGATACGCAGTATTTT | CASSGPRSTDTQYF
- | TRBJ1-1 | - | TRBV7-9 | TGTGCCAGCAGCCTCGGACAGACCGGGAACACTGAAGCTTTCTTT | CASSLGQTGNTEAFF
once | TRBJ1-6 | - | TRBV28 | TGTGCCAGCAGTTTTCGCGGAATCTCCTATAATTCACCCCTCCACTTT | CASSFRGISYNSPLHF